This TCR beta chain appears in the sequencing data of a study of blood T cell repertoires in COVID-19 (dated by TCRdb to 2020 to 2022). With regard to the full study: Collaborator samples came from the United States, Italy and Spain and covered acute and convalescent phases of COVID-19. Deeply sampled blood TCRbeta repertoires from subjects exposed to, actively infected with, or recovered from COVID-19 were included in the dataset. The sample metadata nearly always contained a de-identified subject ID, COVID-19 status, age in years and sex. The material from the prospective study consisted of cDNA or gDNA derived from T cells, B-cell-depleted T cells, or PBMCs. The repertoires were released in a freely available public database meant as a resource for research on the immune response to SARS-CoV-2. Where HLA class I and class II types were available, the types were taken from metadata supplied by the sample provider, not from assay-based typing. The samples were drawn from the first 160 participants of the ongoing ImmuneRACE study and from 1,200 or so subjects provided by 6 global collaborators. Paper-wide results and their limitations: Clinical and demographic metadata were provided uncurated, with the amount varying by source and participant.

TCRbeta CDR3 regions were amplified from genomic DNA by means of the immunoSEQ Assay, a bias-controlled multiplex PCR. In the original analysis: The number of nucleated cells in each sample was estimated from the amplification of reference gene primers within the assay. To quantify the absolute abundance of each unique TCRbeta CDR3 rearrangement, sequence reads were collapsed and filtered. For each sample, productive Simpson clonality was calculated by taking the square root of Simpson's diversity index across productive rearrangements. TCRdb obtained this table from immuneACCESS and retained in-frame rearrangements with V and J assigned. These tables miss some clones; where compared with another copy, unresolved V genes account for less than half of the shortfall, and the remainder is unexplained. For V, J and clone size, that table is used; D and trimming come from the DNA. The table for this sample lists about 100,000 clones; about 90% of them were counted only once. Around 15% of the sample is taken by the ten largest.

Comments on this clone: There is no known antigen for this receptor. No base qualities exist here, and no much larger clone lies one base off it.

Whole blood was collected in K2EDTA tubes by collaborating institutions according to the institutions' own protocols. Collaborator samples were shipped for TCRbeta analysis as frozen whole blood, isolated PBMCs, or DNA extracted from either sample type. Sequenced input: peripheral blood. The receptor was isolated from a man aged 50-60 years with acute or convalescent COVID-19.

The CDR3 loop reads CASSRGQGGEYGYTF. The sequenced DNA is TGTGCCAGCAGCCGGGGACAGGGGGGAGAGTATGGCTACACCTTC. The chain joins TRBV7-8 to TRBJ1-2; 11 bases in between match TRBD1. CDR1 and CDR2, per the germline V gene, are SGHVS and FQNEAQ. V lost 5 bases and J lost 5 bases, and the count of bases not matched to a germline gene is 7. Inclusive of the bounding cysteine and phenylalanine, the CDR3 is 15 residues long. The kept DNA is CDR3 alone, 45 bases in frame from the first base.